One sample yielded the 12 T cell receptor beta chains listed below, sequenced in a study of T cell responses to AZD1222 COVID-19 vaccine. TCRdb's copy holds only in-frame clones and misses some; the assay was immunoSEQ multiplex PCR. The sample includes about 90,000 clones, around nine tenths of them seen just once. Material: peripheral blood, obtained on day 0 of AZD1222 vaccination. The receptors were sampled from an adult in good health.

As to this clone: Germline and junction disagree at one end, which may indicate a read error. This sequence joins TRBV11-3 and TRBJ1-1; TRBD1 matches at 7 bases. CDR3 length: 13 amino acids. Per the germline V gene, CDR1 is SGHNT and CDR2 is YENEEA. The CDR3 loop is CASSVDRDTEAFF. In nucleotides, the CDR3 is TGTGCCAGCAGCGTAGACAGGGACACTGAAGCTTTCTTT.

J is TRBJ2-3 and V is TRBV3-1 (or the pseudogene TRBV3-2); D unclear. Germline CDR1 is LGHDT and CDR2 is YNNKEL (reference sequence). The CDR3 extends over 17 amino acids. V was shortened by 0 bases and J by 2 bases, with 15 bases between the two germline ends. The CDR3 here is CASSQESLAVVTDTQYF. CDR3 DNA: TGTGCCAGCAGCCAAGAGTCCCTCGCGGTGGTCACAGATACGCAGTATTTT.

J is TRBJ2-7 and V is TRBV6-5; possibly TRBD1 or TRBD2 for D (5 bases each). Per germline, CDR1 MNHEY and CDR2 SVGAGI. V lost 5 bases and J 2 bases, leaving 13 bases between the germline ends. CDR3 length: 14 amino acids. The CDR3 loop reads CASSSGDGPYEQYF. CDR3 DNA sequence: TGTGCCAGCAGTAGTGGGGACGGACCCTACGAGCAGTACTTC.

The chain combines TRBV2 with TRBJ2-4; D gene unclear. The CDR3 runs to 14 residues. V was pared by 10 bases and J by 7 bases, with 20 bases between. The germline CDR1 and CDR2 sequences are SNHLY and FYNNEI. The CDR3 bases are TGTGCCACCTCGGCCGTGGGGTCGGTGAACATTCAGTACTTC. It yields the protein CATSAVGSVNIQYF. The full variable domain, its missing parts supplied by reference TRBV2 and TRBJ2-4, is EPEVTQTPSHQVTQMGQEVILRCVPISNHLYFYWYRQILGQKVEFLVSFYNNEISEKSEIFDDQFSVERPDGSNFTLKIRSTKLEDSAMYFCATSAVGSVNIQYFGAGTRLSVL.

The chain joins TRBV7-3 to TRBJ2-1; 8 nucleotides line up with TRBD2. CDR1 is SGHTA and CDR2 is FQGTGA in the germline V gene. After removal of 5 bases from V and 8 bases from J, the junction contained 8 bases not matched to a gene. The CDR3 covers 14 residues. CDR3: CASSRRAGGYEQFF. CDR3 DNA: TGTGCCAGCAGCCGGCGCGCGGGAGGTTATGAGCAGTTCTTC.

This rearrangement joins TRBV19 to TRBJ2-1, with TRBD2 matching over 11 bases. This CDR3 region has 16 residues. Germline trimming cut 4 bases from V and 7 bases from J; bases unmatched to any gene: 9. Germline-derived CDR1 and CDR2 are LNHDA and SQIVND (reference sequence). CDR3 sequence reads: CASSSLAGGRGNEQFF. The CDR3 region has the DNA TGTGCCAGTAGTAGTTTAGCGGGAGGGCGAGGGAATGAGCAGTTCTTC.

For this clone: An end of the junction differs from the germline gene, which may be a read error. The CDR3 DNA reads TGTGCTAGCAGCCGGACTAGCGGAGAGACCCAGTACTTC. It translates to CASSRTSGETQYF. The chain uses TRBV7-7 and TRBJ2-5, with TRBD2 identical over 10 bases. Germline lookup yields CDR1 SSHAT and CDR2 FNYEAQ (reference sequence). The CDR3 sequence is 13 residues long.

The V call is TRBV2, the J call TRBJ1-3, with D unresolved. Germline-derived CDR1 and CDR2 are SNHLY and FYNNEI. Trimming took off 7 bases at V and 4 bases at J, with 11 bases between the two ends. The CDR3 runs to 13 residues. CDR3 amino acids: CASTPFGGNTIYF. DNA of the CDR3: TGTGCCAGCACCCCCTTTGGGGGAAACACCATATATTTT. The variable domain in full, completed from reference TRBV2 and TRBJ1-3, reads EPEVTQTPSHQVTQMGQEVILRCVPISNHLYFYWYRQILGQKVEFLVSFYNNEISEKSEIFDDQFSVERPDGSNFTLKIRSTKLEDSAMYFCASTPFGGNTIYFGEGSWLTVV.

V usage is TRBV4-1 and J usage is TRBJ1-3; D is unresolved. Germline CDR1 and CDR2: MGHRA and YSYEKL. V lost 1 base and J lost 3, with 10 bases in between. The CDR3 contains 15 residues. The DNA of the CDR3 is TGCGCCAGCAGCCAAGCGACCATGATTGGAAACACCATATATTTT. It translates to CASSQATMIGNTIYF.

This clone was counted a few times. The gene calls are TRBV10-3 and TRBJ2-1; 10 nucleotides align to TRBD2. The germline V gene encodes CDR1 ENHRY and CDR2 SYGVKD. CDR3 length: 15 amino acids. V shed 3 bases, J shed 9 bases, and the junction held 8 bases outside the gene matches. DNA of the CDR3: TGTGCCATCAGTGACTCCTTAGCGGGAGGTCTTGAGCAGTTCTTC. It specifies CAISDSLAGGLEQFF.

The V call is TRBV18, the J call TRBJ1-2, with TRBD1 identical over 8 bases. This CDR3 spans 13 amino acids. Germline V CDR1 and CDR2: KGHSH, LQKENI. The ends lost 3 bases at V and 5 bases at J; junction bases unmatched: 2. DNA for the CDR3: TGTGCCAGCTCACCGGGGGACAGGTATGGCTACACCTTC. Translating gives CASSPGDRYGYTF.

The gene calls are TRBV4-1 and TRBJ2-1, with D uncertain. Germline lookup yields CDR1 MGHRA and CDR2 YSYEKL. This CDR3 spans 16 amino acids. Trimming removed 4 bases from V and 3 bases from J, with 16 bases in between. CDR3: CASSRSGGNDYNEQFF. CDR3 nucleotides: TGCGCCAGCAGCCGCTCCGGCGGAAATGACTACAATGAGCAGTTCTTC.